This T cell receptor (beta chain) was obtained from a study of shared clonotypes between healthy human individuals. As for the study in general: Donors had three CD4 naive, three CD4 memory, two CD8 naive and one CD8 memory plate apiece.

Points from the study as a whole: In contrast to clonotypes shared by all four donors, non-shared clonotypes had lower generation probabilities. The authors sampled blood alone, and tissue repertoires likely differ.

As defined, naive CD8 cells were CD45RO-negative and positively selected for CCR7, with terminally differentiated effector memory CD45RA+ cells excluded. The study drew all its donors from Caucasian adults living in Nashville, Tennessee. On this clone: The target antigen is unknown.

Method: immunoSEQ multiplex PCR; TCRdb's copy keeps in-frame clones and lacks some. The table has some 2,100,000 clones, roughly 91% seen once. The CDR3 has 14 residues. Trimming shortened V by 3 bases and J by 2 bases, and 12 bases separated the two germline ends. Germline CDR1 is SGHKS and CDR2 is YYEKEE (reference sequence). This receptor was obtained from a man between 18 and 29 years old in good health. Some clones in this sample may be carry-over from other donors' samples. Sequencing used naive CD8+ T cells from PBMCs. V and J are TRBV5-5 and TRBJ2-7; tentatively, D is TRBD1 (6 bases). In nucleotides, the CDR3 is TGTGCCAGCAGCTCCCCCTACAGGGCCTACGAGCAGTACTTC. Protein: CASSSPYRAYEQYF.